Below, 16 T cell receptor beta chains from the same sample are listed, as sequenced in a study of shared clonotypes between healthy human individuals (dated by TCRdb to the early 2020s). To prepare the library, the immunoSEQ multiplex PCR assay was applied. TCRdb retrieved this table from immuneACCESS and kept in-frame rearrangements only. Not all clones are present; in checked studies, unresolved V genes account for under half, and no reason is known for the remainder. The sample includes some 1,400,000 clones, with over 95% observed a single time. The ten largest make up roughly 1.2% of the sample. The sequencing sample was made of naive CD4+ T cells sorted from blood. The cell subset or site tag for this specimen amounts to: CD45RA+ positively selected. These receptors all stem from a man aged 25-40 years in good health.

This chain uses TRBV5-8 with TRBJ1-5; D is perhaps TRBD1 (5 bases). Germline V gene lookup returns CDR1 SGHTS and CDR2 YDEGEE. This CDR3 spans 14 amino acids. Trimming pared 4 bases from V and 4 bases from J, leaving 12 bases between. CDR3 loop: CASSLRRGNQPQHF. The CDR3 nucleotides are TGTGCCAGCAGCCTCAGGAGGGGAAATCAGCCCCAGCATTTT.

CDR3 sequence (DNA): TGTGCCAGCATCCCGAGACAGGGGAGCGATACGCAGTATTTT. Encoded protein: CASIPRQGSDTQYF. The rearrangement joins TRBV2 to TRBJ2-3, with 8 bases that match TRBD1. Germline CDR1 SNHLY, CDR2 FYNNEI. This CDR3 comprises 14 residues. The V and J ends lost 7 bases and 6 bases, in that order; junction bases with no gene match: 9.

This chain joins TRBV6-1 and TRBJ2-4; 9 bases align to TRBD1. This CDR3 comprises 16 residues. Germline CDR1 reads MNHNS; CDR2 reads SASEGT. The V and J ends lost 3 bases and 14 bases, in that order; junction bases with no gene match: 17. CDR3 protein: CASSEMPGQGIHHEYF. The CDR3 bases are TGTGCCAGCAGTGAGATGCCCGGACAGGGGATCCATCATGAGTACTTC.

The gene calls are TRBV5-1 and TRBJ2-1; 9 nucleotides line up with TRBD2. CDR3 length: 15 residues. Germline V gene sequence: CDR1 SGHRS, CDR2 YFSETQ. V was pared by 3 bases and J by 7 bases, with 8 bases of the junction left unmatched. In DNA form, the CDR3 reads TGCGCCAGCAGCTCAGTGACTAGCGGTGATAATGAGCAGTTCTTC. This codes for CASSSVTSGDNEQFF. The whole variable domain, remainder taken from reference TRBV5-1 and TRBJ2-1, is KAGVTQTPRYLIKTRGQQVTLSCSPISGHRSVSWYQQTPGQGLQFLFEYFSETQRNKGNFPGRFSGRQFSNSRSEMNVSTLELGDSALYLCASSSVTSGDNEQFFGPGTRLTVL.

The rearrangement uses TRBV2 and TRBJ2-1, with TRBD1 matching 8 bases. The length of the CDR3 is 14 residues. In germline, CDR1 is SNHLY, CDR2 FYNNEI. V shed 5 bases, J shed 8 bases, and the junction held 8 bases outside the gene matches. The CDR3 protein is CASSLNRGLDEQFF. Written as DNA, the CDR3 is TGTGCCAGCAGTCTTAACAGGGGGTTGGATGAGCAGTTCTTC.

The rearrangement links TRBV7-2 to TRBJ1-2; D is perhaps TRBD1 (5 bases). The CDR3 is 14 residues long. CDR1 SGHTA and CDR2 FQGNSA come from the germline V gene. The V end was cut by 1 base, the J end by 8 bases, with 14 bases between. In DNA, the CDR3 is TGTGCCAGCAGCTTAGATTACAGGATGTACGGCTACACCTTC. Translation: CASSLDYRMYGYTF.

This clone has a single count. The V and J genes are TRBV5-1 and TRBJ2-1; D not certain. This CDR3 is 14 amino acids long. Germline V gives CDR1 SGHRS, CDR2 YFSETQ. The germline V and J ends were trimmed by 4 bases and 10 bases, with 18 bases remaining between them. CDR3 DNA sequence: TGCGCCAGCAGCCCCGGTGGGCTCTTGCAGGAGCAGTTCTTC. Translation gives CASSPGGLLQEQFF.

A remark on this clone: This sample also contains other DNA sequences that code for the same CDR3. This chain joins TRBV7-9 and TRBJ1-1, with 8 bases aligning to TRBD1. The germline gives CDR1 SEHNR, CDR2 FQNEAQ (reference sequence). With 5 bases clipped from V and 4 bases from J, the junction kept 9 bases outside the gene matches. This CDR3 spans 15 amino acids. The CDR3 loop is CASSPPGQGITEAFF. For the CDR3, the DNA is TGTGCCAGCAGCCCCCCCGGACAGGGTATCACTGAAGCTTTCTTT.

The chain recombines TRBV29-1 with TRBJ2-1; D unresolved. CDR1 is SQVTM and CDR2 is ANQGSEA in the germline V gene. The length of the CDR3 is 13 residues. Trimming left V 3 bases short and J 4 bases short, with 10 bases between. In DNA form, the CDR3 reads TGCAGCGTTGATTTGACTGGTTACAATGAGCAGTTCTTC. It specifies CSVDLTGYNEQFF.

CDR3 in DNA: TGTGCCAGCAGTCAGACGGGACAGGGGTACCATGGAGGTTACAATGAGCAGTTCTTC. This sequence encodes CASSQTGQGYHGGYNEQFF. J is TRBJ2-1 and V is TRBV14; 10 nucleotides align to TRBD1. This CDR3 comprises 19 residues. With V trimmed by 6 bases and J by 4 bases, 18 bases remained unmatched. CDR1 and CDR2 from the germline V gene are SGHDN and FVKESK.

CDR3 DNA sequence: TGTGCCAGCAGTGAATTAGCAGGGACTGAAGCTTTCTTT. Its protein product is CASSELAGTEAFF. The chain couples TRBV6-1 to TRBJ1-1; D perhaps matches TRBD1 (5 bases). The CDR3 length is 13 residues. The germline gives CDR1 MNHNS, CDR2 SASEGT. V lost 2 bases to trimming and J lost 5 bases, with 9 bases between them.

This chain connects TRBV28 to TRBJ1-3; D call uncertain. Trimming pared 2 bases from V and 0 bases from J, leaving 14 bases between. Germline values: CDR1 MDHEN, CDR2 SYDVKM. The CDR3 consists of 17 residues. As DNA, the CDR3 is TGTGCCAGCAGTTTAATCGAACCAGCAAACTCTGGAAACACCATATATTTT. Translation gives CASSLIEPANSGNTIYF.

This chain links TRBV5-4 with TRBJ2-4; D possibly corresponds to TRBD1 (5 bases). The V end lost 4 bases, the J end lost 0 bases, and 11 bases lay between the germline ends. Germline CDR1 and CDR2: SGHNT and YYREEE (reference sequence). CDR3 size: 15 residues. CDR3 sequence: CASSPDSLAKNIQYF. The CDR3 DNA follows: TGTGCCAGCAGCCCCGACAGCTTAGCCAAAAACATTCAGTACTTC.

The genes are TRBV6-5 and TRBJ1-5; maybe TRBD1 (6 bases). Trimming stripped 6 bases from V and 6 bases from J, with 12 bases between. The CDR3 is 13 residues long. Germline V CDR1 and CDR2: MNHEY, SVGAGI. CDR3 in amino acids: CASSQGPSQPQHF. DNA for the CDR3: TGTGCCAGCAGCCAGGGGCCCAGTCAGCCCCAGCATTTT.

The chain combines TRBV28 with TRBJ2-7; 13 bases align to TRBD2. This CDR3 comprises 15 residues. CDR1 and CDR2 from the germline V gene are MDHEN and SYDVKM. The V segment lost 7 bases and the J segment 7 bases; nucleotides outside the gene matches: 10. The CDR3 is CASTRGGLAGYEQYF. The DNA for the CDR3 is TGTGCCAGCACGAGGGGGGGACTAGCGGGGTATGAGCAGTACTTC.

Only one count was recorded for this clone. Its ends do not fully match the called genes, so a read error is possible. This sample includes further DNA sequences coding for the same CDR3. This rearrangement joins TRBV7-9 to TRBJ1-2; maybe TRBD1 (5 bases). Looked up from germline, CDR1 is SEHNR and CDR2 is FQNEAQ (reference sequence). This CDR3 is 17 amino acids long. CDR3 sequence: CASSLASPGLLGYGYTF. The CDR3 DNA reads as TGTGCCAGTAGCTTAGCATCCCCGGGACTGTTGGGCTATGGCTACACCTTC. Together with reference TRBV7-9 and TRBJ1-2, the CDR3 gives the full variable domain: DTGVSQNPRHKITKRGQNVTFRCDPISEHNRLYWYRQTLGQGPEFLTYFQNEAQLEKSRLLSDRFSAERPKGSFSTLEIQRTEQGDSAMYLCASSLASPGLLGYGYTFGSGTRLTVV.